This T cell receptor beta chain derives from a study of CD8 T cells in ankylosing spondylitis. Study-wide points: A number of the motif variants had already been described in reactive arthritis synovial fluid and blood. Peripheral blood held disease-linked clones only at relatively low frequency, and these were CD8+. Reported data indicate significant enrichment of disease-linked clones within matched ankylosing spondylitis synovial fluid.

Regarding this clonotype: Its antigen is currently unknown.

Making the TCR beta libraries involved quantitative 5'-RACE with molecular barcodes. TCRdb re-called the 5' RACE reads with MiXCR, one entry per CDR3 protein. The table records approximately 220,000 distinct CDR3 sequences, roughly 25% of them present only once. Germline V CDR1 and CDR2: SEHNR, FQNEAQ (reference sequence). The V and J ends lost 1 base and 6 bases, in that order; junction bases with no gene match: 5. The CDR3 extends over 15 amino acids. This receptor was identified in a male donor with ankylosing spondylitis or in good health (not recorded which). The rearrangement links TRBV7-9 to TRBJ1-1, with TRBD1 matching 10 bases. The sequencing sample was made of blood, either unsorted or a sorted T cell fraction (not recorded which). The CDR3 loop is CASSLDGTGVAEAFF. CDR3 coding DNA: TGTGCCAGCAGCTTAGACGGGACAGGGGTTGCTGAAGCTTTCTTT.